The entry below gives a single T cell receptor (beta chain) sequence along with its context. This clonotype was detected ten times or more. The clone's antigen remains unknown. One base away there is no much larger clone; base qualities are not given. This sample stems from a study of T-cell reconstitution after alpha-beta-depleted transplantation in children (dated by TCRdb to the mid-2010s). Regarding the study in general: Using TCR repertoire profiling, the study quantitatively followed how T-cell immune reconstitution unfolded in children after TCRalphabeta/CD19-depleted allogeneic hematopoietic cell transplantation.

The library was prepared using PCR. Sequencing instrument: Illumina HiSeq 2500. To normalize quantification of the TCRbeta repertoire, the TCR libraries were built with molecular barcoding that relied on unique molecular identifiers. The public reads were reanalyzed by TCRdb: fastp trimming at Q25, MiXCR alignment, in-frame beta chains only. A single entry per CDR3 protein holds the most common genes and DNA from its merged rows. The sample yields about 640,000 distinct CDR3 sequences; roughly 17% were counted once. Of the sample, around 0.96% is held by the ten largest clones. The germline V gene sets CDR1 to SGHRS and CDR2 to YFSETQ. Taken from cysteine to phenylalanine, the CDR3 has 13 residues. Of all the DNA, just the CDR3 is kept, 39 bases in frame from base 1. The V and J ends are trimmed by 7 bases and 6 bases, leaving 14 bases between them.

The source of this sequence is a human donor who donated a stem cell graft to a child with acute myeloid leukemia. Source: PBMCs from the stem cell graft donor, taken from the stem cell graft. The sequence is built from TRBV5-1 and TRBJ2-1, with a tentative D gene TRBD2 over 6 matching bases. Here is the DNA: TGCGCCAGCTCACTAGCCCCATCCAATGAGCAGTTCTTC. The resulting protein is CASSLAPSNEQFF. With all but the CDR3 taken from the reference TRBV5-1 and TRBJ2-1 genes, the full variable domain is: KAGVTQTPRYLIKTRGQQVTLSCSPISGHRSVSWYQQTPGQGLQFLFEYFSETQRNKGNFPGRFSGRQFSNSRSEMNVSTLELGDSALYLCASSLAPSNEQFFGPGTRLTVL.